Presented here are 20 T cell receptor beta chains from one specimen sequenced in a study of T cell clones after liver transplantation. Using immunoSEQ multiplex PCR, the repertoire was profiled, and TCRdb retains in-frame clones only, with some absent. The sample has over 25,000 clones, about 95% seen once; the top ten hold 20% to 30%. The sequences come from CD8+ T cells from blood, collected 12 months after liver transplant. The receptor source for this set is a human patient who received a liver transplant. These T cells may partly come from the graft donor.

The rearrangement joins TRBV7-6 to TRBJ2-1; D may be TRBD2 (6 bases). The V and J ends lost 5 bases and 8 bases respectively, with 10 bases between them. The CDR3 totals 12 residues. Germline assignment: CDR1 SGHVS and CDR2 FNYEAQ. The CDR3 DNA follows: TGTGCCAGCAGCCGGGACTTCGATGAGCAGTTCTTC. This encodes CASSRDFDEQFF. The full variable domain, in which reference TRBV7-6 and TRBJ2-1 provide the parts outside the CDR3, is GAGVSQSPRYKVTKRGQDVALRCDPISGHVSLYWYRQALGQGPEFLTYFNYEAQQDKSGLPNDRFSAERPEGSISTLTIQRTEQRDSAMYRCASSRDFDEQFFGPGTRLTVL.

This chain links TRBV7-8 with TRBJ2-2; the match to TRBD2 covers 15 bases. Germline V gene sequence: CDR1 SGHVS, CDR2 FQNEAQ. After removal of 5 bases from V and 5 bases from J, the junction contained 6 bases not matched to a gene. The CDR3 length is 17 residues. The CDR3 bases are TGTGCCAGCAGCCCTGGACTAGCGGGAGGGCATACCGGGGAGCTGTTTTTT. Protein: CASSPGLAGGHTGELFF.

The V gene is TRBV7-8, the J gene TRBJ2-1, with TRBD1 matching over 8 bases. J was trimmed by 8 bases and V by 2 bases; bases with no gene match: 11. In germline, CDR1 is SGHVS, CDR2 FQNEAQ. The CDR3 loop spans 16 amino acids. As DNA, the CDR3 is TGTGCCAGCAGCTTACCCGGACAGGGAAAGGTTGATGAGCAGTTCTTC. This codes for CASSLPGQGKVDEQFF.

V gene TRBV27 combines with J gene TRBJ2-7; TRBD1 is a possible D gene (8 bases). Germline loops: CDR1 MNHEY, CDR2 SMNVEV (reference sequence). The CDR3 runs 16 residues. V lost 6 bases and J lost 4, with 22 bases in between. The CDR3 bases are TGTGCCAGCAGCCCGTCCACAGGGGGGGTATCTTACGAGCAGTACTTC. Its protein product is CASSPSTGGVSYEQYF.

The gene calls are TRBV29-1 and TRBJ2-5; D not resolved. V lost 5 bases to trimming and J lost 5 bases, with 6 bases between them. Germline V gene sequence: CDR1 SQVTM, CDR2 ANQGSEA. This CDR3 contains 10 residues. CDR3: CSVLRETQYF. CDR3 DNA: TGCAGCGTTCTGAGGGAGACCCAGTACTTC.

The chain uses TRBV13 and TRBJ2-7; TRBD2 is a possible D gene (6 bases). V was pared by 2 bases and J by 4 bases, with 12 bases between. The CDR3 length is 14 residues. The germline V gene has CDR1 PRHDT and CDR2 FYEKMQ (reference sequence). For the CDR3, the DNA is TGTGCCAGCAGCTTAACCGGGAGTCCGTACGAGCAGTACTTC. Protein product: CASSLTGSPYEQYF.

In DNA, the CDR3 is TGTGCCAGCAGCGAGGGACTAGCGGACACAGATACGCAGTATTTT. This gives the protein CASSEGLADTDTQYF. This chain joins TRBV9 and TRBJ2-3, with 11 bases aligning to TRBD2. Trimming removed 3 bases from V and 2 bases from J; junction bases left unmatched: 2. Germline V gene lookup returns CDR1 SGDLS and CDR2 YYNGEE. This CDR3 is built from 15 residues.

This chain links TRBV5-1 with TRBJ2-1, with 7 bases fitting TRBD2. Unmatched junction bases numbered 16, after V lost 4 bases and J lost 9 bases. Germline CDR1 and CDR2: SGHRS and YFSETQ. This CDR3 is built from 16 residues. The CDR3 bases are TGCGCCAGCAGCCCCGACGGGACTACGGGATCGGGTGAGCAGTTCTTC. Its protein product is CASSPDGTTGSGEQFF. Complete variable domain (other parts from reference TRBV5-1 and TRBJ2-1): KAGVTQTPRYLIKTRGQQVTLSCSPISGHRSVSWYQQTPGQGLQFLFEYFSETQRNKGNFPGRFSGRQFSNSRSEMNVSTLELGDSALYLCASSPDGTTGSGEQFFGPGTRLTVL.

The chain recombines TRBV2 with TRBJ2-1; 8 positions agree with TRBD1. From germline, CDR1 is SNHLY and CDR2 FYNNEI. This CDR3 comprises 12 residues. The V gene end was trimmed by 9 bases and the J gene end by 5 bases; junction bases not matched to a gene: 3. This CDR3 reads CASRTGNNEQFF. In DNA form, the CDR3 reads TGTGCCAGTCGGACAGGGAACAATGAGCAGTTCTTC.

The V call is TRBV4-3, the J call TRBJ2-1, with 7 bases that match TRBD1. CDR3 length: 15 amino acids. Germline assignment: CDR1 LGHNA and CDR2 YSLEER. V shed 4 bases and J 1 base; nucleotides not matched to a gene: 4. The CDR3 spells CASSPTGASYNEQFF. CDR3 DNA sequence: TGCGCCAGCAGCCCCACAGGGGCGTCCTACAATGAGCAGTTCTTC.

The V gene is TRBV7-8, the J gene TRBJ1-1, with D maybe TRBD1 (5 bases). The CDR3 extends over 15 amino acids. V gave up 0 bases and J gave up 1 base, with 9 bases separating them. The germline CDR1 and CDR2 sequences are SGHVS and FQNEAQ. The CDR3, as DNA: TGTGCCAGCAGCTTAGCCCCTGGACAGAACACTGAAGCTTTCTTT. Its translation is CASSLAPGQNTEAFF.

The CDR3 DNA reads TGTGCCAGCAGCTTAGGGGATGGCTACACCTTC. It yields the protein CASSLGDGYTF. The J gene is TRBJ1-2, the V gene TRBV7-9; D is unresolved. The CDR3 spans 11 residues. Germline V gene data show CDR1 as SEHNR and CDR2 as FQNEAQ (reference sequence). The V end was cut by 1 base, the J end by 6 bases, with 3 bases between. Based on the CDR3 plus reference TRBV7-9 and TRBJ1-2, the full variable domain is DTGVSQNPRHKITKRGQNVTFRCDPISEHNRLYWYRQTLGQGPEFLTYFQNEAQLEKSRLLSDRFSAERPKGSFSTLEIQRTEQGDSAMYLCASSLGDGYTFGSGTRLTVV.

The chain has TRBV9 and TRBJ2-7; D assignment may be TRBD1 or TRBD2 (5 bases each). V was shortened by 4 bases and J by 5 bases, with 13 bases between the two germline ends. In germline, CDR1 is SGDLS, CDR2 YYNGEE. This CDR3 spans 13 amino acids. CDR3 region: CASSSPGLHEQYF. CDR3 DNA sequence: TGTGCCAGCAGCTCGCCGGGGCTGCACGAGCAGTACTTC. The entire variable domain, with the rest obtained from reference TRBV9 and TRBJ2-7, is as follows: DSGVTQTPKHLITATGQRVTLRCSPRSGDLSVYWYQQSLDQGLQFLIQYYNGEERAKGNILERFSAQQFPDLHSELNLSSLELGDSALYFCASSSPGLHEQYFGPGTRLTVT.

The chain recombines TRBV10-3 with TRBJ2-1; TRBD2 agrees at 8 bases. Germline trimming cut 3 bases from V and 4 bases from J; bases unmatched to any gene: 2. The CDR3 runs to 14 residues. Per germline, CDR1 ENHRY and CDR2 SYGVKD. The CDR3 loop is CAISELADYNEQFF. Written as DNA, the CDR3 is TGTGCCATCAGTGAACTAGCGGATTACAATGAGCAGTTCTTC.

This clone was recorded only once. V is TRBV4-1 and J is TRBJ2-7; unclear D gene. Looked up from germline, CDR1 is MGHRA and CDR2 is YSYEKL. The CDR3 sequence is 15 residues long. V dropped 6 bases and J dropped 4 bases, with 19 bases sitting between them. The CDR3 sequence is CASRSRTSALYEQYF. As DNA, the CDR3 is TGCGCCAGCAGATCAAGGACGAGCGCATTATACGAGCAGTACTTC.

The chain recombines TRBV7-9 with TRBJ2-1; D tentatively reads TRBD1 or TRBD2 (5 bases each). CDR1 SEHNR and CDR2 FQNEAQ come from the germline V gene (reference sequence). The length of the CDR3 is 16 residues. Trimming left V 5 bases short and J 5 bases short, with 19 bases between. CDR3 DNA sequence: TGTGCCAGCAGCCCGAGTGAGGGGACCCTAAACAATGAGCAGTTCTTC. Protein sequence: CASSPSEGTLNNEQFF.

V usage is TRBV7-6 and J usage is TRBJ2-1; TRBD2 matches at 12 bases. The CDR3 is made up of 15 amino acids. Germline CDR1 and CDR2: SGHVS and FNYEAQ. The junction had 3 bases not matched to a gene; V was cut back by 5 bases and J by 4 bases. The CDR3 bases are TGTGCCAGCAGCCCGGGGACTAGCGGGTACAATGAGCAGTTCTTC. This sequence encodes CASSPGTSGYNEQFF.

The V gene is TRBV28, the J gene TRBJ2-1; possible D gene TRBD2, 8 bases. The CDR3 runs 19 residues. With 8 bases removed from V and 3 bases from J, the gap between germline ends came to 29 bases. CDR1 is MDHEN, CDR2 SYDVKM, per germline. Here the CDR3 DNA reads TGTGCCAGCCCCTCGGCAGGCTCAGGGGGGGCGGGAGGCTACAATGAGCAGTTCTTC. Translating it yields CASPSAGSGGAGGYNEQFF.

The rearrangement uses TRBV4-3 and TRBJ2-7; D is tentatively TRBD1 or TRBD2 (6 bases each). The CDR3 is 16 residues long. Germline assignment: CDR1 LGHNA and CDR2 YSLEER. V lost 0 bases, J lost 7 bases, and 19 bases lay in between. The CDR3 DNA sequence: TGCGCCAGCAGCCAAGATCTATTGGGGGGCAATTGGGAGCAGTACTTC. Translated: CASSQDLLGGNWEQYF.

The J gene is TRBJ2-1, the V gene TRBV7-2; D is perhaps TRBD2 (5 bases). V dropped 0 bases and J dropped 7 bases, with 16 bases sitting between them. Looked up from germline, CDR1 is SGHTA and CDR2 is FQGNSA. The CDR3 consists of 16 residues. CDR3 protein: CASSLAISETRNEQFF. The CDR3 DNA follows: TGTGCCAGCAGCTTAGCTATTAGCGAGACAAGGAATGAGCAGTTCTTC.